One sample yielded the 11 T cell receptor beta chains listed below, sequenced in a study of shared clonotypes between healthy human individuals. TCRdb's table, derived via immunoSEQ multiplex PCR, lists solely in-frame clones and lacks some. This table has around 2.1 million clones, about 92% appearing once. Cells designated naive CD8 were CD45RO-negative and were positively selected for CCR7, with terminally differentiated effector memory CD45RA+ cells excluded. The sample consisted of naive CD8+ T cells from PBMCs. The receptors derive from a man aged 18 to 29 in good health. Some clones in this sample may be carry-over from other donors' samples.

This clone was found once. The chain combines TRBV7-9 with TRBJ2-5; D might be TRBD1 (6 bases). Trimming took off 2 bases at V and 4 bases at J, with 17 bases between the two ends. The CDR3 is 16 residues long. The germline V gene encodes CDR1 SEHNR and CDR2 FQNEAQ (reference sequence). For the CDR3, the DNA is TGTGCCAGCAGCTTATCGGGGCAGGGGAATAGAGAGACCCAGTACTTC. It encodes CASSLSGQGNRETQYF.

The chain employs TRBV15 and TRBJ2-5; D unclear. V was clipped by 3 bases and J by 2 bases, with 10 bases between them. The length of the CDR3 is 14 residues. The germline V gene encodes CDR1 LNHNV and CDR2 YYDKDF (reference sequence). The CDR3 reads CATSRQRRQETQYF. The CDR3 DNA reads TGTGCCACCAGCAGGCAACGGCGGCAAGAGACCCAGTACTTC.

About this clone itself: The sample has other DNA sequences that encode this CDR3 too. CDR3 coding DNA: TGTGCCAGCAGCAAGACGGGGGGCCCCTACAATGAGCAGTTCTTC. Translation: CASSKTGGPYNEQFF. This rearrangement joins TRBV7-9 to TRBJ2-1, with a weak D call TRBD2 (7 bases). V was trimmed by 5 bases and J by 2 bases, leaving 13 bases between them. Per germline, CDR1 SEHNR and CDR2 FQNEAQ (reference sequence). The CDR3 totals 15 residues.

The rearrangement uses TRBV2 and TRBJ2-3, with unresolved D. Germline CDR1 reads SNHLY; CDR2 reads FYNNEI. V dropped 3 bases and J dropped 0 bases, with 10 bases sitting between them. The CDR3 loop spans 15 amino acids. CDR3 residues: CASSDGVTSTDTQYF. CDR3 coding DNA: TGTGCCAGCAGTGATGGGGTAACTAGCACAGATACGCAGTATTTT.

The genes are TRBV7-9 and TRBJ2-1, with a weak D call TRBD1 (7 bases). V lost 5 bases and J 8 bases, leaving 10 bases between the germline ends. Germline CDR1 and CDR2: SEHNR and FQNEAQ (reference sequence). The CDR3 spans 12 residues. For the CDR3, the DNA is TGTGCCAGCAGCCAGGGGGGCGATGAGCAGTTCTTC. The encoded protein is CASSQGGDEQFF.

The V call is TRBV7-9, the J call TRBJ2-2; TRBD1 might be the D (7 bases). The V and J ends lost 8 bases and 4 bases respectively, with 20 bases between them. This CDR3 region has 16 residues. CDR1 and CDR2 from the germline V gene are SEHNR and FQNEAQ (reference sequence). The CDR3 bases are TGTGCCAGCGGCGGGGAGGACAGGAGGCCCACCGGGGAGCTGTTTTTT. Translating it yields CASGGEDRRPTGELFF.

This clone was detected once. The CDR3 DNA is TGTGCCAGCAGCCCCAGGACCGACTATGGCTACACCTTC. This gives the protein CASSPRTDYGYTF. The chain is built from TRBV7-9 and TRBJ1-2; D is ambiguous. This CDR3 has 13 amino acids. Germline V gives CDR1 SEHNR, CDR2 FQNEAQ (reference sequence). V was cut by 5 bases and J by 3 bases, with 10 bases left in between.

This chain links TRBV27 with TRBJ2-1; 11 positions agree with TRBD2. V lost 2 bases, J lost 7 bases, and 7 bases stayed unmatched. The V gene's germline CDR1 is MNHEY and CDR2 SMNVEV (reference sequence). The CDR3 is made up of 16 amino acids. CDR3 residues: CASSLQRTSGWNEQFF. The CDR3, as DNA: TGTGCCAGCAGTTTACAAAGGACTAGCGGGTGGAATGAGCAGTTCTTC.

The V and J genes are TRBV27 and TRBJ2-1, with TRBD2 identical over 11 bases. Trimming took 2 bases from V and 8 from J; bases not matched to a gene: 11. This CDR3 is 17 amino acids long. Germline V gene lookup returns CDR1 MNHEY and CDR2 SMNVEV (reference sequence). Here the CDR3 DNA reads TGTGCCAGCAGTTTAAGGATACTAGCGGGAGCGGCGGATGAGCAGTTCTTC. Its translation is CASSLRILAGAADEQFF.

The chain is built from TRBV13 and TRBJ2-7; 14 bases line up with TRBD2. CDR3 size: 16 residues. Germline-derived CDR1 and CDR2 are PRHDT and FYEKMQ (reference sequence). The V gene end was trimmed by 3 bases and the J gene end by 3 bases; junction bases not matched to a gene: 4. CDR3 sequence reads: CASSFGLAGGLYEQYF. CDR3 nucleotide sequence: TGTGCCAGCAGCTTCGGACTAGCGGGAGGCCTCTACGAGCAGTACTTC. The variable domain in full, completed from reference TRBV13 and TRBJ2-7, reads AAGVIQSPRHLIKEKRETATLKCYPIPRHDTVYWYQQGPGQDPQFLISFYEKMQSDKGSIPDRFSAQQFSDYHSELNMSSLELGDSALYFCASSFGLAGGLYEQYFGPGTRLTVT.

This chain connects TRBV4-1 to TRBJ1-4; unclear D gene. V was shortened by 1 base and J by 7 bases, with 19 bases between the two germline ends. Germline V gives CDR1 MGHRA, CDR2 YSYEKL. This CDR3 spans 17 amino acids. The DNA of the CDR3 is TGCGCCAGCAGCCAAGCCCCGTTGGCAGCTCCTGTTGAAAAACTGTTTTTT. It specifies CASSQAPLAAPVEKLFF.